A single sample gave rise to the 23 T cell receptor beta chains below, sequenced in a study of shared clonotypes between healthy human individuals. Measured with immunoSEQ multiplex PCR; TCRdb has only the in-frame clones, and not every one. The sample has about 600,000 clones, 95% to 98% seen once. Terminally differentiated effector memory CD45RA+ cells were excluded by CCR7 positive selection of CD45RO-negative cells. Sequenced material: naive CD8+ T cells sorted from blood. Receptors were obtained from a man aged 25-45 years in good health.

The chain links TRBV5-1 to TRBJ1-2, with no clear D. Deletions cut 4 bases from V and 6 bases from J, with 19 bases between. Germline V lookup: CDR1 SGHRS, CDR2 YFSETQ. This CDR3 is 15 amino acids long. CDR3 amino acids: CASSPNPGVRDGYTF. The CDR3 coding sequence is TGCGCCAGCAGCCCTAACCCCGGTGTCCGGGATGGCTACACCTTC.

V usage is TRBV5-1 and J usage is TRBJ2-3; no definite D call. This CDR3 contains 15 residues. Germline-derived CDR1 and CDR2 are SGHRS and YFSETQ. V was trimmed by 4 bases and J by 1 base, leaving 13 bases between them. The CDR3 nucleotides read TGCGCCAGCAGCGACCTTCACGAAGGCACAGATACGCAGTATTTT. This gives the protein CASSDLHEGTDTQYF.

The chain has TRBV7-3 and TRBJ2-7, with TRBD2 matching 9 bases. V trimming: 5 bases; J trimming: 5 bases; junction bases outside the gene matches: 10. This CDR3 region has 15 residues. Per the germline V gene, CDR1 is SGHTA and CDR2 is FQGTGA. Written as DNA, the CDR3 is TGTGCCAGCAGCCCCTTAGCGGGAGATTTCCACGAGCAGTACTTC. Protein: CASSPLAGDFHEQYF.

The chain carries TRBV7-2 and TRBJ2-5; 7 positions agree with TRBD2. The CDR3 is 14 amino acids. Germline CDR1 is SGHTA and CDR2 is FQGNSA. The junction had 2 bases not matched to a gene; V was cut back by 3 bases and J by 1 base. The CDR3, as DNA: TGTGCCAGCAGCTTCGGGACTATCCAAGAGACCCAGTACTTC. This sequence encodes CASSFGTIQETQYF.

This rearrangement joins TRBV9 to TRBJ2-1; 8 bases align to TRBD2. The J segment lost 0 bases and the V segment lost 3 bases, leaving 8 bases of the junction unmatched. This CDR3 has 17 amino acids. The germline V gene has CDR1 SGDLS and CDR2 YYNGEE. In DNA form, the CDR3 reads TGTGCCAGCAGCGGTTCGGCCGGGACTAGCTCCTACAATGAGCAGTTCTTC. As protein: CASSGSAGTSSYNEQFF.

V usage is TRBV5-6 and J usage is TRBJ2-7; 9 bases are shared with TRBD1. The V gene's germline CDR1 is SGHDT and CDR2 YYEEEE. This CDR3 spans 19 amino acids. The V segment lost 1 base and the J segment 0 bases; nucleotides outside the gene matches: 14. The CDR3 DNA reads as TGTGCCAGCAGCTTGACGCACGGACAGGGGCTTGTTAGCTCCTACGAGCAGTACTTC. As protein: CASSLTHGQGLVSSYEQYF.

The J gene is TRBJ1-5, the V gene TRBV15; TRBD1 is a possible D gene (5 bases). V was shortened by 1 base and J by 0 bases, with 7 bases between the two germline ends. Germline V lookup: CDR1 LNHNV, CDR2 YYDKDF (reference sequence). The CDR3 has 15 residues. This CDR3 is CATSRGQISNQPQHF. DNA of the CDR3: TGTGCCACCAGCAGAGGACAGATTAGCAATCAGCCCCAGCATTTT. Drawing the rest from reference TRBV15 and TRBJ1-5, the complete variable domain is DAMVIQNPRYQVTQFGKPVTLSCSQTLNHNVMYWYQQKSSQAPKLLFHYYDKDFNNEADTPDNFQSRRPNTSFCFLDIRSPGLGDTAMYLCATSRGQISNQPQHFGDGTRLSIL.

The rearrangement links TRBV5-5 to TRBJ2-7; D uncertain. V shed 0 bases and J shed 4 bases, with 8 bases lying between them. This CDR3 has 13 amino acids. CDR1 SGHKS and CDR2 YYEKEE come from the germline V gene (reference sequence). CDR3 sequence: CASSLVSEYEQYF. CDR3 in DNA: TGTGCCAGCAGCTTGGTTAGTGAGTACGAGCAGTACTTC.

V gene TRBV7-9 combines with J gene TRBJ1-1; 7 positions match TRBD1. V trimming: 4 bases; J trimming: 1 base; junction bases outside the gene matches: 15. CDR1 is SEHNR and CDR2 is FQNEAQ in the germline V gene (reference sequence). This CDR3 is built from 18 residues. The CDR3 sequence is CASSSNTRQGRKNTEAFF. The CDR3 DNA reads TGTGCCAGCAGCTCCAACACCCGACAGGGACGGAAGAACACTGAAGCTTTCTTT.

As to this clone: Other DNA sequences within the sample encode an identical CDR3. The V call is TRBV27, the J call TRBJ2-7; weak D call: TRBD2 (5 bases). The CDR3 extends over 12 amino acids. Trimming left V 4 bases short and J 5 bases short, with 9 bases between. The V gene's germline CDR1 is MNHEY and CDR2 SMNVEV (reference sequence). CDR3 amino acids: CASSSPGNEQYF. The CDR3 region has the DNA TGTGCCAGCAGTTCCCCCGGGAACGAGCAGTACTTC.

V gene TRBV4-3 combines with J gene TRBJ2-1; 13 nucleotides match TRBD2. CDR3 length equals 16 residues. In germline, CDR1 is LGHNA, CDR2 YSLEER. The J segment lost 8 bases and the V segment lost 4 bases, leaving 8 bases of the junction unmatched. CDR3 DNA: TGCGCCAGCAGCCGACAACTAGCGGGAGGGTTGGATGAGCAGTTCTTC. Translated: CASSRQLAGGLDEQFF.

The chain's CDR3 is CASSGRVNGYEQYF. As DNA, the CDR3 is TGTGCCAGCAGTGGCAGGGTAAACGGATACGAGCAGTACTTC. The V and J genes are TRBV28 and TRBJ2-7, with a possible D match to TRBD1 (5 bases). Trimming removed 5 bases at V and 4 bases at J, with 15 bases between. This CDR3 spans 14 amino acids. Germline V gene lookup returns CDR1 MDHEN and CDR2 SYDVKM.

The chain has TRBV30 and TRBJ2-7, with a tentative D call TRBD1 (6 bases). V dropped 0 bases and J dropped 3 bases, with 15 bases sitting between them. Germline V gene data show CDR1 as GTSNPN and CDR2 as SVGIG (reference sequence). The CDR3 sequence is 15 residues long. The CDR3 reads CAWSVWQGIGYEQYF. Written as DNA, the CDR3 is TGTGCCTGGAGTGTTTGGCAGGGGATCGGCTACGAGCAGTACTTC.

The chain employs TRBV19 and TRBJ2-1; the D is unclear. Trimming took 7 bases from V and 0 from J, leaving 13 bases between them. Germline V gives CDR1 LNHDA, CDR2 SQIVND (reference sequence). This CDR3 has 15 residues. CDR3 sequence reads: CASTFRPGSYNEQFF. In DNA, the CDR3 is TGTGCCAGTACCTTCCGCCCGGGCTCCTACAATGAGCAGTTCTTC.

The gene calls are TRBV13 and TRBJ1-2; D call uncertain. Trimming removed 0 bases at V and 0 bases at J, with 8 bases between. Per the germline V gene, CDR1 is PRHDT and CDR2 is FYEKMQ (reference sequence). The CDR3 has 15 residues. This chain's CDR3 is CASSLGAGPNYGYTF. The CDR3 DNA sequence: TGTGCCAGCAGCTTAGGAGCCGGGCCTAACTATGGCTACACCTTC.

This chain uses TRBV4-1 with TRBJ1-5; possible D gene TRBD1, 5 bases. Germline V gene sequence: CDR1 MGHRA, CDR2 YSYEKL. The CDR3 is made up of 16 amino acids. With 1 base removed from V and 1 base from J, the gap between germline ends came to 11 bases. CDR3 nucleotides: TGCGCCAGCAGCCAAGCCCCACAGGCGAGCAATCAGCCCCAGCATTTT. This codes for CASSQAPQASNQPQHF.

This chain links TRBV19 with TRBJ1-5; D might be TRBD1 (6 bases). V was shortened by 5 bases and J by 7 bases, with 15 bases between the two germline ends. CDR1 and CDR2 from the germline V gene are LNHDA and SQIVND (reference sequence). The CDR3 has 14 amino acids. CDR3 nucleotide sequence: TGTGCCAGTAGTTCTTGGGACATCAGGCAGCCCCAGCATTTT. It specifies CASSSWDIRQPQHF.

V is TRBV27 and J is TRBJ2-2; D possibly corresponds to TRBD1 (5 bases). The CDR3 has 14 amino acids. Germline V gene sequence: CDR1 MNHEY, CDR2 SMNVEV (reference sequence). The V and J ends lost 8 bases and 3 bases respectively, with 13 bases between them. The CDR3 DNA reads TGTGCCAGCGGGCAGGGCCTCTACACCGGGGAGCTGTTTTTT. Amino acid sequence: CASGQGLYTGELFF.

This chain connects TRBV5-8 to TRBJ2-1; perhaps TRBD2 as D (5 bases). The CDR3 has 13 residues. CDR1 and CDR2 from the germline V gene are SGHTS and YDEGEE. The V and J ends lost 0 bases and 8 bases respectively, with 9 bases between them. The CDR3 here is CASSLGLGDEQFF. In DNA form, the CDR3 reads TGTGCCAGCAGCTTGGGACTCGGGGATGAGCAGTTCTTC.

V is TRBV7-9 and J is TRBJ2-7; TRBD2 matches 11 bases. V gave up 8 bases and J gave up 2 bases; unmatched junction bases: 8. The CDR3 runs to 15 residues. CDR1 is SEHNR, CDR2 FQNEAQ, per germline (reference sequence). This CDR3 is CASSHELAGAYEQYF. Here the CDR3 DNA reads TGTGCCAGCTCTCACGAACTAGCGGGAGCCTACGAGCAGTACTTC.

Remarks on this clone: This sample includes further DNA sequences coding for the same CDR3. J is TRBJ2-7 and V is TRBV7-9; D is ambiguous. V was clipped by 4 bases and J by 0 bases, with 4 bases between them. Germline values: CDR1 SEHNR, CDR2 FQNEAQ (reference sequence). The CDR3 extends over 12 amino acids. The CDR3 nucleotides are TGTGCCAGCAGCTCTAGCTCCTACGAGCAGTACTTC. This sequence encodes CASSSSSYEQYF.

V usage is TRBV15 and J usage is TRBJ2-7, with D maybe TRBD2 (7 bases). CDR3 length equals 17 residues. Germline CDR1 reads LNHNV; CDR2 reads YYDKDF (reference sequence). Trimming removed 3 bases from V and 4 bases from J, with 22 bases in between. In nucleotides, the CDR3 is TGTGCCACCAGCAGCAAAGGAATTGGGGGGGCTCATTACGAGCAGTACTTC. Encoded protein: CATSSKGIGGAHYEQYF. The complete variable domain, with remaining parts taken from reference TRBV15 and TRBJ2-7, reads DAMVIQNPRYQVTQFGKPVTLSCSQTLNHNVMYWYQQKSSQAPKLLFHYYDKDFNNEADTPDNFQSRRPNTSFCFLDIRSPGLGDTAMYLCATSSKGIGGAHYEQYFGPGTRLTVT.

The rearrangement links TRBV6-1 to TRBJ2-3; 9 nucleotides line up with TRBD1. This CDR3 spans 14 amino acids. With V trimmed by 7 bases and J by 3 bases, 5 bases remained unmatched. Germline CDR1 and CDR2: MNHNS and SASEGT. The CDR3 sequence is CASIYRGQTDTQYF. The CDR3, as DNA: TGTGCCAGCATTTACAGGGGGCAGACAGATACGCAGTATTTT.